Listed below are T cell receptor beta chains from one sample, sequenced in a study of blood T cell repertoires in COVID-19. The protocol was immunoSEQ multiplex PCR, while the TCRdb copy is restricted to in-frame clones and leaves out a portion. The data contain more than 300,000 clones, 86% of them singletons. Sequencing was carried out using PBMCs or T cells enriched from blood (not recorded which). These receptors all come from a man between 25 and 39 years old who had recovered from COVID-19. Each CDR3 is given without its conserved first and last residue.

V gene | CDR3 protein
TRBV7-7 | ASSDGDFGANVLT
TRBV19 | ASKFSPGQGSQPQH
TRBV10-3 | AISDTGTPQH
TRBV28 | ASTETGFSYEQY
TRBV7-6 | ASRRGAGGLETQY
TRBV4-1 | ASSHQGNTIY
TRBV5-1 | ASRHRQGATNEKLF
TRBV3-1/TRBV3-2 | ASSRKGTGGSNTEAF
TRBV4-1 | ASISGVGSYNEQF
TRBV6-6 | ASSPRVAGGPHNEQF
TRBV12-5 | ASGFATTRTGGESGYT
TRBV6-4 | ATGLAGGADTQY
TRBV28 | ASRDRALDTQY
TRBV24-1 | ATSDSGLAGINIQY
TRBV6-6 | ASTTSQAGATDTQY
TRBV18 | ASSPPVGTGGGRQF